These 30 T cell receptor beta chains share one sample of origin, sequenced in a study of T cell responses to AZD1222 COVID-19 vaccine. Method: immunoSEQ multiplex PCR; TCRdb's copy keeps in-frame clones and lacks some. The sample includes about 83,000 clones, 70% to 90% of them seen just once. Specimen: peripheral blood, collected on day 0 of MenACWY control vaccination. These receptors came from an adult in good health.

This chain joins TRBV28 and TRBJ1-3, with TRBD1 as a possible D gene (6 bases). Germline-derived CDR1 and CDR2 are MDHEN and SYDVKM. V lost 6 bases, J lost 4 bases, and 22 bases lay in between. This CDR3 is built from 17 residues. CDR3 nucleotides: TGTGCCAGCAGGGGGGCTAAGGACGTCTCACTAGGAAACACCATATATTTT. Amino acid sequence: CASRGAKDVSLGNTIYF.

This chain joins TRBV10-3 and TRBJ2-1; D not certain. CDR3 length: 15 amino acids. The germline CDR1 and CDR2 sequences are ENHRY and SYGVKD. Between the trimmed V and J ends, which lost 6 bases and 9 bases, there was a span of 21 bases. The CDR3, as DNA: TGTGCCATCAGAGAAGCCGTGGGCTCTATGAGTGAGCAGTTCTTC. Residues: CAIREAVGSMSEQFF.

This chain links TRBV25-1 with TRBJ1-1; the D gene is possibly TRBD1 (6 bases). The CDR3 contains 12 residues. V gave up 7 bases and J gave up 4 bases, with 10 bases separating them. Germline lookup yields CDR1 MGHDK and CDR2 SYGVNS. The CDR3, as DNA: TGTGCCAGCATAGGGGGAAGCACTGAAGCTTTCTTT. This gives the protein CASIGGSTEAFF. Full variable domain (missing parts from reference TRBV25-1 and TRBJ1-1): EADIYQTPRYLVIGTGKKITLECSQTMGHDKMYWYQQDPGMELHLIHYSYGVNSTEKGDLSSESTVSRIRTEHFPLTLESARPSHTSQYLCASIGGSTEAFFGQGTRLTVV.

The chain couples TRBV27 to TRBJ2-7; D remains unclear. Germline assignment: CDR1 MNHEY and CDR2 SMNVEV (reference sequence). The CDR3 has 11 residues. Trimming removed 5 bases from V and 2 bases from J, with 4 bases in between. The CDR3 sequence is CASSGTYEQYF. For the CDR3, the DNA is TGTGCCAGCAGTGGAACCTACGAGCAGTACTTC.

The chain is built from TRBV10-1 and TRBJ2-5; 8 bases fit TRBD2. The junction had 6 bases not matched to a gene; V was cut back by 4 bases and J by 2 bases. Germline V gives CDR1 WNHNN, CDR2 SYGVQD (reference sequence). The CDR3 covers 15 residues. The CDR3 protein is CASSGAGEGQETQYF. In nucleotides, the CDR3 is TGCGCCAGCAGTGGAGCGGGAGAGGGACAAGAGACCCAGTACTTC.

This chain joins TRBV5-4 and TRBJ1-1; TRBD1 is a possible D gene (5 bases). CDR1 SGHNT and CDR2 YYREEE come from the germline V gene (reference sequence). The V and J ends lost 0 bases and 4 bases respectively, with 13 bases between them. CDR3 length equals 15 residues. The CDR3 region is CASSLVGGYRTEAFF. Written as DNA, the CDR3 is TGTGCCAGCAGCTTGGTCGGGGGATACCGCACTGAAGCTTTCTTT.

The chain is built from TRBV7-2 and TRBJ1-2, with D possibly being TRBD1 (5 bases). The V and J ends lost 1 base and 3 bases respectively, with 9 bases between them. From germline, CDR1 is SGHTA and CDR2 FQGNSA. The CDR3 is 14 residues long. The CDR3 DNA follows: TGTGCCAGCAGCTTAGAACCAGGGTACTATGGCTACACCTTC. Its translation is CASSLEPGYYGYTF.

The chain recombines TRBV10-3 with TRBJ1-4; 8 bases agree with TRBD1. Germline V gene sequence: CDR1 ENHRY, CDR2 SYGVKD. The CDR3 runs 16 residues. V shed 2 bases, J shed 8 bases, and the junction held 10 bases outside the gene matches. The CDR3 reads CAISEGSTGVGEKLFF. Written as DNA, the CDR3 is TGTGCCATCAGTGAGGGCTCGACAGGGGTTGGGGAAAAACTGTTTTTT.

The chain couples TRBV24-1 to TRBJ1-2; a weak D match, TRBD1 (5 bases). Trimming removed 5 bases at V and 4 bases at J, with 7 bases between. The CDR3 length is 12 residues. CDR1 is KGHDR, CDR2 SFDVKD, per germline. The CDR3 sequence is CATSGGSYGYTF. The CDR3 bases are TGTGCCACCAGTGGGGGGAGCTATGGCTACACCTTC.

The chain has TRBV15 and TRBJ2-3; 10 bases are shared with TRBD1. J gave up 5 bases and V 6 bases, and 8 bases lay outside the gene matches. Germline V gene sequence: CDR1 LNHNV, CDR2 YYDKDF (reference sequence). CDR3 length: 15 residues. CDR3 loop: CATRLDRGLGDTQYF. As DNA, the CDR3 is TGTGCCACCAGACTCGACAGGGGGCTGGGAGATACGCAGTATTTT.

V usage is TRBV10-1 and J usage is TRBJ2-3, with D tentatively TRBD1 (6 bases). The V and J ends lost 4 bases and 3 bases respectively, with 8 bases between them. There are 13 residues in the CDR3. Germline-derived CDR1 and CDR2 are WNHNN and SYGVQD (reference sequence). The CDR3 loop is CASSGQGTDTQYF. CDR3 DNA: TGCGCCAGCAGTGGCCAGGGGACAGATACGCAGTATTTT.

This clone has a single count. The V gene is TRBV28, the J gene TRBJ2-3, with TRBD2 matching 8 bases. From germline, CDR1 is MDHEN and CDR2 SYDVKM. V shed 1 base and J 2 bases; nucleotides not matched to a gene: 8. The CDR3 has 17 residues. The CDR3 sequence is CASSLSKKAGDTDTQYF. CDR3 in DNA: TGTGCCAGCAGTTTATCCAAGAAAGCGGGAGACACAGATACGCAGTATTTT.

V gene TRBV28 combines with J gene TRBJ1-6, with D possibly being TRBD1 (5 bases). The CDR3 runs to 15 residues. V lost 3 bases, J lost 7 bases, and 13 bases lay in between. Germline CDR1 is MDHEN and CDR2 is SYDVKM. CDR3 amino acids: CASSLQGSQNSPLHF. CDR3 DNA sequence: TGTGCCAGCAGTTTGCAGGGCTCTCAAAATTCACCCCTCCACTTT.

J is TRBJ2-1 and V is TRBV2, with 9 bases that match TRBD2. Germline CDR1 reads SNHLY; CDR2 reads FYNNEI. V trimming: 7 bases; J trimming: 5 bases; junction bases outside the gene matches: 6. CDR3 length: 14 amino acids. In DNA, the CDR3 is TGTGCCAGCATTGGGACTAGCCCGCACAATGAGCAGTTCTTC. Translated, it gives CASIGTSPHNEQFF.

This rearrangement joins TRBV11-3 to TRBJ2-1; D remains unclear. Germline V CDR1 and CDR2: SGHNT, YENEEA. The length of the CDR3 is 13 residues. The germline V and J ends were trimmed by 5 bases and 7 bases, with 12 bases remaining between them. The CDR3 sequence is CASSGRLANEQFF. CDR3 coding DNA: TGTGCCAGCAGCGGAAGACTGGCAAATGAGCAGTTCTTC.

The chain is built from TRBV19 and TRBJ2-3; D uncertain. Trimming left V 1 base short and J 4 bases short, with 9 bases between. The germline gives CDR1 LNHDA, CDR2 SQIVND (reference sequence). The CDR3 length is 14 residues. CDR3 coding DNA: TGTGCCAGTAGTATAGTAGAAGTTCCAGATACGCAGTATTTT. It is translated as CASSIVEVPDTQYF. Full variable domain (rest looked up from reference TRBV19 and TRBJ2-3): DGGITQSPKYLFRKEGQNVTLSCEQNLNHDAMYWYRQDPGQGLRLIYYSQIVNDFQKGDIAEGYSVSREKKESFPLTVTSAQKNPTAFYLCASSIVEVPDTQYFGPGTRLTVL.

The chain uses TRBV7-3 and TRBJ1-6; 7 bases map to TRBD1. Per germline, CDR1 SGHTA and CDR2 FQGTGA. Trimming cost V 4 bases and J 6 bases; bases outside gene matches: 9. The CDR3 has 16 amino acids. The CDR3, as DNA: TGTGCCAGCAGCTACAAGACAGGGCCCCTTAATTCACCCCTCCACTTT. Protein product: CASSYKTGPLNSPLHF.

This chain links TRBV10-3 with TRBJ2-5; 11 bases are shared with TRBD2. With 6 bases clipped from V and 3 bases from J, the junction kept 3 bases outside the gene matches. Germline V lookup: CDR1 ENHRY, CDR2 SYGVKD. The CDR3 sequence is 14 residues long. The CDR3: CAISLTSGKETQYF. As DNA, the CDR3 is TGTGCCATCAGCCTGACTAGCGGGAAAGAGACCCAGTACTTC.

The chain is built from TRBV19 and TRBJ2-7; D could derive from TRBD1 or TRBD2 (6 bases each). CDR1 is LNHDA, CDR2 SQIVND, per germline (reference sequence). The length of the CDR3 is 16 residues. Trimming shortened V by 1 base and J by 5 bases, and 18 bases separated the two germline ends. This chain's CDR3 is CASSIVTGGTSHEQYF. The CDR3 nucleotides read TGTGCCAGTAGTATAGTCACTGGCGGGACATCCCACGAGCAGTACTTC. Variable domain in full (rest from reference TRBV19 and TRBJ2-7): DGGITQSPKYLFRKEGQNVTLSCEQNLNHDAMYWYRQDPGQGLRLIYYSQIVNDFQKGDIAEGYSVSREKKESFPLTVTSAQKNPTAFYLCASSIVTGGTSHEQYFGPGTRLTVT.

The chain has TRBV11-2 and TRBJ1-6, with TRBD1 as a possible D gene (5 bases). V lost 0 bases and J lost 10, with 16 bases in between. Germline V gene lookup returns CDR1 SGHAT and CDR2 FQNNGV. The CDR3 runs 16 residues. CDR3 amino acids: CASSLEWRGRGSPLHF. CDR3 sequence (DNA): TGTGCCAGCAGCTTAGAGTGGAGAGGGAGGGGCTCACCCCTCCACTTT.

The J gene is TRBJ2-1, the V gene TRBV7-2; 13 bases are a match to TRBD2. This CDR3 comprises 15 residues. From germline, CDR1 is SGHTA and CDR2 FQGNSA. J lost 6 bases, V lost 3 bases, and 2 bases had no gene match. The CDR3 loop is CASSFWTSGSNEQFF. The CDR3 DNA is TGTGCCAGCAGCTTCTGGACTAGCGGGAGCAATGAGCAGTTCTTC.

The sample holds one count of this clone. The chain links TRBV28 to TRBJ2-7; D uncertain. V gave up 6 bases and J gave up 0 bases, with 9 bases separating them. Germline V gene data show CDR1 as MDHEN and CDR2 as SYDVKM. This CDR3 is 13 amino acids long. This chain's CDR3 is CASRAPSSYEQYF. For the CDR3, the DNA is TGTGCCAGCAGGGCGCCCAGCTCCTACGAGCAGTACTTC. Full variable domain (rest looked up from reference TRBV28 and TRBJ2-7): DVKVTQSSRYLVKRTGEKVFLECVQDMDHENMFWYRQDPGLGLRLIYFSYDVKMKEKGDIPEGYSVSREKKERFSLILESASTNQTSMYLCASRAPSSYEQYFGPGTRLTVT.

The J gene is TRBJ1-1, the V gene TRBV6-5; tentatively, D is TRBD1 (5 bases). The V gene lost 7 bases and the J gene lost 1 base, with 10 bases spanning the gap. The CDR3 runs to 13 residues. Germline CDR1 is MNHEY and CDR2 is SVGAGI. CDR3 protein: CASKGTANTEAFF. In nucleotides, the CDR3 is TGTGCCAGCAAAGGGACGGCGAACACTGAAGCTTTCTTT.

The V gene is TRBV4-3, the J gene TRBJ1-6; 8 nucleotides match TRBD1. The CDR3 is 15 amino acids. V was clipped by 1 base and J by 10 bases; unmatched bases: 6. Germline V gene data show CDR1 as LGHNA and CDR2 as YSLEER. CDR3 DNA: TGCGCCAGCAGCCAAGTCGCGACAGGGGCCTCACCCCTCCACTTT. Encoded protein: CASSQVATGASPLHF.

This chain connects TRBV4-1 to TRBJ1-2; 7 nucleotides align to TRBD1. The V gene's germline CDR1 is MGHRA and CDR2 YSYEKL. The CDR3 totals 13 residues. The V gene end was trimmed by 2 bases and the J gene end by 13 bases; junction bases not matched to a gene: 10. CDR3 region: CASSQQGGYLPTF. The CDR3 DNA reads TGCGCCAGCAGCCAACAGGGGGGGTATCTACCCACCTTC.

The chain links TRBV19 to TRBJ1-1; a possible D gene is TRBD1 (6 bases). Germline loops: CDR1 LNHDA, CDR2 SQIVND (reference sequence). This CDR3 has 14 amino acids. V was trimmed by 7 bases and J by 1 base, leaving 13 bases between them. The CDR3 DNA is TGTGCCAGTATCAGGCGGACAGAGAACACTGAAGCTTTCTTT. This gives the protein CASIRRTENTEAFF.

This clone has only a few counts. The chain joins TRBV10-3 to TRBJ2-1; D is ambiguous. CDR1 is ENHRY, CDR2 SYGVKD, per germline. There are 11 residues in the CDR3. The germline V and J ends were trimmed by 4 bases and 5 bases, with 3 bases remaining between them. The CDR3 region has the DNA TGTGCCATCAGTGGGGACAATGAGCAGTTCTTC. Translating gives CAISGDNEQFF.

The rearrangement joins TRBV7-9 to TRBJ2-7; D perhaps matches TRBD2 (7 bases). Germline CDR1 and CDR2: SEHNR and FQNEAQ (reference sequence). The CDR3 runs to 16 residues. V lost 4 bases, J lost 3 bases, and 19 bases lay in between. The CDR3 is CASSSPLAGANYEQYF. The CDR3 DNA is TGTGCCAGCAGCTCACCACTTGCGGGGGCAAACTACGAGCAGTACTTC. Based on the CDR3 plus reference TRBV7-9 and TRBJ2-7, the full variable domain is DTGVSQNPRHKITKRGQNVTFRCDPISEHNRLYWYRQTLGQGPEFLTYFQNEAQLEKSRLLSDRFSAERPKGSFSTLEIQRTEQGDSAMYLCASSSPLAGANYEQYFGPGTRLTVT.

V gene TRBV21-1 combines with J gene TRBJ2-3; the table's D call, TRBD2, has no DNA check behind it. TRBV21-1 has pseudogene status. This CDR3 region has 17 residues. The CDR3 sequence is CASSKTAGLAGGTPQYF. Here the CDR3 DNA reads TGTGCCAGCAGCAAGACTGCAGGACTAGCGGGAGGTACCCCACAGTATTTT.

The chain couples TRBV28 to TRBJ1-6; D uncertain. The CDR3 is 14 residues long. Germline CDR1 MDHEN, CDR2 SYDVKM. Trimming cost V 2 bases and J 7 bases, with 9 bases left between them. The CDR3 DNA sequence: TGTGCCAGCAGTTTAGCTTTGGGGAATTCACCCCTCCACTTT. Translating it yields CASSLALGNSPLHF. Looking up the rest from reference TRBV28 and TRBJ1-6 gives the full variable domain: DVKVTQSSRYLVKRTGEKVFLECVQDMDHENMFWYRQDPGLGLRLIYFSYDVKMKEKGDIPEGYSVSREKKERFSLILESASTNQTSMYLCASSLALGNSPLHFGNGTRLTVT.